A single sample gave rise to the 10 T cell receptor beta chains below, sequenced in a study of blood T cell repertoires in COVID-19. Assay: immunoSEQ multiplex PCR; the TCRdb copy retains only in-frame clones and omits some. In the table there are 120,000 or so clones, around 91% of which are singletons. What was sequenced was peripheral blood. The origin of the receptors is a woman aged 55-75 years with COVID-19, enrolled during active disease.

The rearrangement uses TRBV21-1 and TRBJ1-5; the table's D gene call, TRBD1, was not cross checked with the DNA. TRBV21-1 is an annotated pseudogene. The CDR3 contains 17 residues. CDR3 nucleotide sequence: TGTGCCAGCAGCAAGAGCCGGGACAGTCATGGGCATCAGCCCCAGCATTTT. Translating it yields CASSKSRDSHGHQPQHF.

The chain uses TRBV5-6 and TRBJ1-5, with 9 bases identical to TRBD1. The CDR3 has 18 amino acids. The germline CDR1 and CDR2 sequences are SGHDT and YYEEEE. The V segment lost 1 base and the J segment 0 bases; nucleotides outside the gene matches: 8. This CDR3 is CASSLRQGGSNSNQPQHF. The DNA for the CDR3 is TGTGCCAGCAGCTTGAGACAGGGGGGGTCGAATAGCAATCAGCCCCAGCATTTT.

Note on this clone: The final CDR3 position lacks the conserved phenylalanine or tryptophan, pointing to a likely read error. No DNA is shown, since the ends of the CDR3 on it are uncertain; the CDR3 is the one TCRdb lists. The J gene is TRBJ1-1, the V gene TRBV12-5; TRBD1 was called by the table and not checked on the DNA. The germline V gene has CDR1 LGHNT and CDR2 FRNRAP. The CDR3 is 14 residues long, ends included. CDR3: CASGLDAGTGGVVC.

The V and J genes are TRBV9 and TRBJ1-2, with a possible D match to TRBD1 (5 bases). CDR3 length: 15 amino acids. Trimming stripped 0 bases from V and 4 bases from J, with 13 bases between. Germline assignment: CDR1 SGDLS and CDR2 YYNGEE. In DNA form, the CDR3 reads TGTGCCAGCAGCGTAGAGACAGCGCTGGGCTATGGCTACACCTTC. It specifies CASSVETALGYGYTF.

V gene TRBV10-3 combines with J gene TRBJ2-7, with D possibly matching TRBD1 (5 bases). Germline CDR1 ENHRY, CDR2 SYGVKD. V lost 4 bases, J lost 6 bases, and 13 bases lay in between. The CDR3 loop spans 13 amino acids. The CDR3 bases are TGTGCCATCAGTGGGACATTGCAAGCCGAGCAGTACTTC. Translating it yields CAISGTLQAEQYF.

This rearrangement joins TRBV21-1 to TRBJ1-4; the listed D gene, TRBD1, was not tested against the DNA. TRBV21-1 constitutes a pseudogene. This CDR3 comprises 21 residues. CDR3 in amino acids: CASSPRTNQVRGRATNEKLFF. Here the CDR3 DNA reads TGTGCCAGCAGCCCGCGAACAAATCAAGTCAGGGGTCGGGCAACTAATGAAAAACTGTTTTTT.

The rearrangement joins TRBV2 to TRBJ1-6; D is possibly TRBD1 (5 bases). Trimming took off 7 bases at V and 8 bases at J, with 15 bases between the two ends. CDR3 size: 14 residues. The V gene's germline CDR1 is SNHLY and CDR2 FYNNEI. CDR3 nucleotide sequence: TGTGCCAGCAACTGGCCGCAGGGCGATTCACCCCTCCACTTT. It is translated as CASNWPQGDSPLHF.

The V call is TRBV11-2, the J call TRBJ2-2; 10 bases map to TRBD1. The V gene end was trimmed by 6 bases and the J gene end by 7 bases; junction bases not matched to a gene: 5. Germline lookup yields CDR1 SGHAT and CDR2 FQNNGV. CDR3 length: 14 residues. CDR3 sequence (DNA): TGTGCCAGCAGAGGACAGGGGGTTGGCGGGGAGCTGTTTTTT. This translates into CASRGQGVGGELFF.

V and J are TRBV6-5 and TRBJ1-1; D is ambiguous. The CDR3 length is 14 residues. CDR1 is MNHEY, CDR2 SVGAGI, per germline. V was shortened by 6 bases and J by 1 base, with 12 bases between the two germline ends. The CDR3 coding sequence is TGTGCCAGCAGACGACGGGAGGGGAACACTGAAGCTTTCTTT. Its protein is CASRRREGNTEAFF.

As DNA, the CDR3 is TGTGCCAGTAGTATACTAGGATACGAGACCCAGTACTTC. Translated: CASSILGYETQYF. The gene calls are TRBV19 and TRBJ2-5; D uncertain. V shed 2 bases and J shed 5 bases, with 9 bases lying between them. Germline CDR1 is LNHDA and CDR2 is SQIVND (reference sequence). The CDR3 is made up of 13 amino acids.